Below are 13 T cell receptor beta chains sequenced from a single sample in a study of somatic mutations in cytotoxic T cells in rheumatoid arthritis. TCRdb keeps only in-frame clones here, not all; method: immunoSEQ multiplex PCR. This table has 35,000 to 40,000 clones, 70% to 85% appearing once. The sequenced sample consisted of CD8+ T cells sorted from blood. The receptors here all came from a man in his forties or fifties in good health.

This rearrangement joins TRBV4-2 to TRBJ2-3, with D tentatively TRBD2 (7 bases). The CDR3 is made up of 16 amino acids. V lost 4 bases, J lost 2 bases, and 16 bases lay in between. CDR1 and CDR2 (germline): LGHNA, YNFKEQ. CDR3 DNA: TGTGCCAGCAGCCCGTCGGGGCGGGGGCCCACAGATACGCAGTATTTT. Residues: CASSPSGRGPTDTQYF.

This clone has only one observation. This sequence joins TRBV11-1 and TRBJ2-7, with TRBD2 identical over 9 bases. The CDR3 contains 14 residues. Germline CDR1 SGHAT, CDR2 FQDESV (reference sequence). V lost 9 bases, J lost 5 bases, and 11 bases stayed unmatched. This chain's CDR3 is CASSGGGRDHEQYF. CDR3 DNA: TGTGCCAGTAGTGGCGGCGGGAGGGACCACGAGCAGTACTTC. The variable domain in full, with the rest retrieved from reference TRBV11-1 and TRBJ2-7, is EAEVAQSPRYKITEKSQAVAFWCDPISGHATLYWYRQILGQGPELLVQFQDESVVDDSQLPKDRFSAERLKGVDSTLKIQPAELGDSAMYLCASSGGGRDHEQYFGPGTRLTVT.

The genes are TRBV28 and TRBJ2-3, with a weak D call TRBD2 (6 bases). The CDR3 is 15 residues long. Germline CDR1 MDHEN, CDR2 SYDVKM. V was pared by 10 bases and J by 1 base, with 18 bases between. The CDR3 region is CATRGLARGTDTQYF. The CDR3 region has the DNA TGTGCCACCCGGGGACTCGCGCGGGGCACAGATACGCAGTATTTT.

The chain has TRBV15 and TRBJ1-3, with TRBD1 as a possible D gene (6 bases). The CDR3 has 18 residues. Trimming left V 1 base short and J 2 bases short, with 18 bases between. Germline CDR1 is LNHNV and CDR2 is YYDKDF (reference sequence). CDR3 coding DNA: TGTGCCACCAGCAGAGTGGGGGCGGAAGGGGGACCTGGAAACACCATATATTTT. Translating it yields CATSRVGAEGGPGNTIYF.

The V gene is TRBV6-1, the J gene TRBJ2-1; D call uncertain. The CDR3 spans 15 residues. V lost 2 bases, J lost 10 bases, and 18 bases lay in between. Germline V gives CDR1 MNHNS, CDR2 SASEGT. The CDR3 DNA reads as TGTGCCAGCAGTGAACTGGTCCCGGATGTGGTCGAGCAGTTCTTC. Translated: CASSELVPDVVEQFF.

The chain has TRBV27 and TRBJ1-5; D is uncertain. Trimming removed 3 bases from V and 3 bases from J, with 9 bases in between. The CDR3 loop spans 14 amino acids. Per germline, CDR1 MNHEY and CDR2 SMNVEV (reference sequence). CDR3 bases: TGTGCCAGCAGTTTTTTAGGGTCCAATCAGCCCCAGCATTTT. The encoded protein is CASSFLGSNQPQHF.

This chain uses TRBV30 with TRBJ1-2; D is uncertain. This CDR3 comprises 14 residues. V lost 0 bases and J lost 3, with 11 bases in between. Germline CDR1 and CDR2: GTSNPN and SVGIG (reference sequence). Written as DNA, the CDR3 is TGTGCCTGGAGTGTACGGGAGGGCGACTATGGCTACACCTTC. It translates to CAWSVREGDYGYTF. The full variable domain, rest sourced from reference TRBV30 and TRBJ1-2, is SQTIHQWPATLVQPVGSPLSLECTVEGTSNPNLYWYRQAAGRGLQLLFYSVGIGQISSEVPQNLSASRPQDRQFILSSKKLLLSDSGFYLCAWSVREGDYGYTFGSGTRLTVV.

This chain links TRBV5-4 with TRBJ2-7; 7 positions match TRBD2. CDR3 length: 17 residues. Germline V gene sequence: CDR1 SGHNT, CDR2 YYREEE (reference sequence). Trimming removed 0 bases from V and 5 bases from J; junction bases left unmatched: 14. The CDR3 bases are TGTGCCAGCAGCTTGGACGAAATATCGACTAGCCGCCACGAGCAGTACTTC. As protein: CASSLDEISTSRHEQYF.

The chain employs TRBV11-3 and TRBJ2-1; D might be TRBD1 (5 bases). Germline V lookup: CDR1 SGHNT, CDR2 YENEEA. This CDR3 has 16 residues. The ends were cut back, 2 bases at V and 2 bases at J, with 13 bases in the middle. CDR3 in amino acids: CASSLRSGMAYNEQFF. CDR3 DNA: TGTGCCAGCAGCTTAAGATCAGGGATGGCCTACAATGAGCAGTTCTTC.

The J gene is TRBJ2-1, the V gene TRBV6-5; unclear D gene. Between the trimmed V and J ends, which lost 5 bases and 8 bases, there was a span of 13 bases. Germline V gives CDR1 MNHEY, CDR2 SVGAGI. The CDR3 is made up of 13 amino acids. This chain's CDR3 is CASSNRLVDEQFF. Here the CDR3 DNA reads TGTGCCAGCAGTAACCGACTCGTCGATGAGCAGTTCTTC.

This clone qualifies as medium-sized. V usage is TRBV6-4 and J usage is TRBJ1-1; D gene uncertain. From germline, CDR1 is MRHNA and CDR2 SNTAGT. V shed 3 bases and J shed 4 bases, with 12 bases lying between them. The length of the CDR3 is 14 residues. The chain's CDR3 is CASSDGSGGTEAFF. CDR3 nucleotide sequence: TGTGCCAGCAGTGATGGGTCGGGTGGCACTGAAGCTTTCTTT.

The chain combines TRBV7-9 with TRBJ2-3; no reliable D call. CDR3 length: 11 amino acids. Germline loops: CDR1 SEHNR, CDR2 FQNEAQ (reference sequence). The V end lost 5 bases, the J end lost 2 bases, and 2 bases lay between the germline ends. This chain's CDR3 is CASSATDTQYF. The DNA of the CDR3 is TGTGCCAGCAGCGCCACAGATACGCAGTATTTT. Complete variable domain (other parts from reference TRBV7-9 and TRBJ2-3): DTGVSQNPRHKITKRGQNVTFRCDPISEHNRLYWYRQTLGQGPEFLTYFQNEAQLEKSRLLSDRFSAERPKGSFSTLEIQRTEQGDSAMYLCASSATDTQYFGPGTRLTVL.

V gene TRBV11-2 combines with J gene TRBJ1-1; tentatively, D is TRBD1 (5 bases). Trimming left V 4 bases short and J 1 base short, with 13 bases between. The CDR3 runs 15 residues. Germline values: CDR1 SGHAT, CDR2 FQNNGV. The CDR3 sequence is CASSSTGLKNTEAFF. CDR3 sequence (DNA): TGTGCCAGCAGCTCAACGGGACTCAAGAACACTGAAGCTTTCTTT.